The 7 T cell receptor beta chains given below trace back to one sample, sequenced in a study of blood T cell repertoires in COVID-19 (dated by TCRdb to the early 2020s). Library preparation used the immunoSEQ multiplex PCR assay. In TCRdb, the immuneACCESS table is reduced to in-frame sequences with V and J assigned. These tables do not hold every clone; where another copy was compared, an unresolved V gene accounts for under half, and the others remain unexplained. The sample has 90,000 to 100,000 clones on record, around nine tenths of them singletons. The top ten clones comprise approximately 10% of the sample. Sample: peripheral blood. Receptors originate from a man aged 50 to 60 with acute or convalescent COVID-19.

The chain links TRBV18 to TRBJ1-1; no firm D call. The germline V and J ends were trimmed by 3 bases and 5 bases, with 13 bases remaining between them. CDR1 is KGHSH, CDR2 LQKENI, per germline. The CDR3 has 14 residues. The CDR3 DNA reads as TGTGCCAGCTCACCCCTCACGGTATGGACTGAAGCTTTCTTT. It encodes CASSPLTVWTEAFF.

The chain has TRBV7-9 and TRBJ2-7; D gene ambiguous. The CDR3 consists of 15 residues. Germline lookup yields CDR1 SEHNR and CDR2 FQNEAQ (reference sequence). Trimming took off 1 base at V and 3 bases at J, with 13 bases between the two ends. In DNA, the CDR3 is TGTGCCAGCAGCTTAGTTGGCGGAAACCGCTACGAGCAGTACTTC. This translates into CASSLVGGNRYEQYF. Full variable domain (remainder filled in from reference TRBV7-9 and TRBJ2-7): DTGVSQNPRHKITKRGQNVTFRCDPISEHNRLYWYRQTLGQGPEFLTYFQNEAQLEKSRLLSDRFSAERPKGSFSTLEIQRTEQGDSAMYLCASSLVGGNRYEQYFGPGTRLTVT.

Points on this clone: A junction end diverges from the germline sequence, so it may reflect a read error. The rearrangement joins TRBV6-6 to TRBJ2-5, with D maybe TRBD1 (8 bases). CDR3 length equals 19 residues. CDR1 MNHNY and CDR2 SVGAGI come from the germline V gene (reference sequence). This CDR3 reads CAGSPRTGIEGGPQKTQYF. For the CDR3, the DNA is TGTGCCGGCAGTCCTCGGACAGGGATAGAGGGAGGGCCTCAAAAGACCCAGTACTTC.

In its sample, this clone was seen a few times. J is TRBJ1-1 and V is TRBV28, with a possible D match to TRBD1 (5 bases). The V end was cut by 7 bases, the J end by 5 bases, with 17 bases between. In germline, CDR1 is MDHEN, CDR2 SYDVKM. CDR3 size: 14 residues. This CDR3 reads CASIKGGVGTEAFF. The CDR3 bases are TGTGCCAGCATAAAGGGAGGGGTTGGTACTGAAGCTTTCTTT.

Here the CDR3 DNA reads TGTGCCAGTAGTATAGGGACAGCTTACAATGAGCAGTTCTTC. Translation: CASSIGTAYNEQFF. The chain employs TRBV19 and TRBJ2-1, with D possibly TRBD1 on 6 matching bases. V was shortened by 1 base and J by 4 bases, with 8 bases between the two germline ends. This CDR3 has 14 amino acids. Per germline, CDR1 LNHDA and CDR2 SQIVND (reference sequence).

The rearrangement uses TRBV7-8 and TRBJ2-2; 9 bases map to TRBD2. The length of the CDR3 is 15 residues. The J segment lost 4 bases and the V segment lost 5 bases, leaving 5 bases of the junction unmatched. Per the germline V gene, CDR1 is SGHVS and CDR2 is FQNEAQ. CDR3 sequence (DNA): TGTGCCAGCAGCCCGTTTAGCGGGGGCACCGGGGAGCTGTTTTTT. As protein: CASSPFSGGTGELFF.

V gene TRBV5-1 combines with J gene TRBJ2-7; TRBD2 agrees at 7 bases. Trimming cost V 3 bases and J 3 bases; bases outside gene matches: 15. Germline V gene lookup returns CDR1 SGHRS and CDR2 YFSETQ. The CDR3 totals 17 residues. This chain's CDR3 is CASSSDLIAGALYEQYF. The CDR3 DNA reads as TGCGCCAGCAGCTCGGACCTTATCGCGGGAGCCCTCTACGAGCAGTACTTC.